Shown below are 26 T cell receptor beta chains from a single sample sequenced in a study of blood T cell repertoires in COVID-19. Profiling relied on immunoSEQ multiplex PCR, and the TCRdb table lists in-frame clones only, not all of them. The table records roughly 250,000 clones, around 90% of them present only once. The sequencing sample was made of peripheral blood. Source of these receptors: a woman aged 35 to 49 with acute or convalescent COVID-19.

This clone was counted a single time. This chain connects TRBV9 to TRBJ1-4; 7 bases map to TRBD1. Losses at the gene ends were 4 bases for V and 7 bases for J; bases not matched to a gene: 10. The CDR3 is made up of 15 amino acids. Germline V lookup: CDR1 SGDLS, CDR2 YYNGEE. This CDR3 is CASSLNRGVREKLFF. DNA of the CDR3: TGTGCCAGCAGCTTAAACAGGGGTGTTCGTGAAAAACTGTTTTTT.

In nucleotides, the CDR3 is TGTGCCAGCAGCTTTGGGGGGGGCATCTACAATGAGCAGTTCTTC. Amino acids: CASSFGGGIYNEQFF. The genes are TRBV7-2 and TRBJ2-1; tentative D call: TRBD2 (7 bases). This CDR3 spans 15 amino acids. V lost 3 bases to trimming and J lost 3 bases, with 12 bases between them. Germline CDR1 reads SGHTA; CDR2 reads FQGNSA.

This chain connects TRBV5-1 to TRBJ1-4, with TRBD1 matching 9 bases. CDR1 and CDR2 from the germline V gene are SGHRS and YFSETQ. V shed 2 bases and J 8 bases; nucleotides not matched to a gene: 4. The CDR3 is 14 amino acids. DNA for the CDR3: TGCGCCAGCAGCTTTGACAGGGGGAGAGAAAAACTGTTTTTT. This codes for CASSFDRGREKLFF.

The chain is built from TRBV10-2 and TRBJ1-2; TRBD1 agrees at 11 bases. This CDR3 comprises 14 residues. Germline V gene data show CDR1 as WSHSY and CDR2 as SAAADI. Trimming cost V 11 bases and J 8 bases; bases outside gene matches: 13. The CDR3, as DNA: TGCGCCGGCCGTCCCGGGACAGGGGGTAAAGGCTACACCTTC. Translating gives CAGRPGTGGKGYTF.

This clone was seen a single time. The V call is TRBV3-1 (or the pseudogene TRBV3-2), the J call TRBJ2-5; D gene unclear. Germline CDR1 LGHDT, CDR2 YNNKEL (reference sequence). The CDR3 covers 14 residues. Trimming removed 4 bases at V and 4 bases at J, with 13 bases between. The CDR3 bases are TGTGCCAGCAGCCCCCGCTCAAGAGGAGAGACCCAGTACTTC. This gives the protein CASSPRSRGETQYF.

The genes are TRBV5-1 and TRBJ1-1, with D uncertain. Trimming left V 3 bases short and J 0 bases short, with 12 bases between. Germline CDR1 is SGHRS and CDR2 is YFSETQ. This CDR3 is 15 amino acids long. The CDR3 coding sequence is TGCGCCAGCAGCTCGTCCTCCGGGGTGAACACTGAAGCTTTCTTT. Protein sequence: CASSSSSGVNTEAFF.

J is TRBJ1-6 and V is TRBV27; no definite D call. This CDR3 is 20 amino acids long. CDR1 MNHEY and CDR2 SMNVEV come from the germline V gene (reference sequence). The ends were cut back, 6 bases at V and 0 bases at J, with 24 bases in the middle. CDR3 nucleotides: TGTGCCAGCAGCCGGGCCCCCAGGACGTTTGGGAGCTCCTATAATTCACCCCTCCACTTT. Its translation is CASSRAPRTFGSSYNSPLHF.

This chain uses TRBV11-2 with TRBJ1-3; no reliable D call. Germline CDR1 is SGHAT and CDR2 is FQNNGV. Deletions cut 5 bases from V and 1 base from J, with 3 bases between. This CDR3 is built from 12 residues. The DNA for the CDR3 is TGTGCCAGCAGCCTATCTGGAAACACCATATATTTT. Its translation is CASSLSGNTIYF.

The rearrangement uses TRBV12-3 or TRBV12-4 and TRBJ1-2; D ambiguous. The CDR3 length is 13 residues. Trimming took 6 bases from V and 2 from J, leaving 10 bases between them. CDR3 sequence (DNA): TGTGCCAGCAGCAAACCTGAGAACTATGGCTACACCTTC. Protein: CASSKPENYGYTF.

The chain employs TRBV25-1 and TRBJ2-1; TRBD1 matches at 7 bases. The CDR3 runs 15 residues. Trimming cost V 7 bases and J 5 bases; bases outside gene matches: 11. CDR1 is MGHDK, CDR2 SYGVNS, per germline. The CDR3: CASKHRGGTHNEQFF. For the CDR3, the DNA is TGTGCCAGCAAACACAGGGGTGGAACCCACAATGAGCAGTTCTTC.

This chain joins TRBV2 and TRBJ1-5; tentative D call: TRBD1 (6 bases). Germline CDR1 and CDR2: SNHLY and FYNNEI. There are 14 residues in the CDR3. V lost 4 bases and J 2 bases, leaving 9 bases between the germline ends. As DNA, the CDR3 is TGTGCCAGCAGTGGGGGGCTCGGCAATCAGCCCCAGCATTTT. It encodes CASSGGLGNQPQHF. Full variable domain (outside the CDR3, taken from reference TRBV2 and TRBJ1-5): EPEVTQTPSHQVTQMGQEVILRCVPISNHLYFYWYRQILGQKVEFLVSFYNNEISEKSEIFDDQFSVERPDGSNFTLKIRSTKLEDSAMYFCASSGGLGNQPQHFGDGTRLSIL.

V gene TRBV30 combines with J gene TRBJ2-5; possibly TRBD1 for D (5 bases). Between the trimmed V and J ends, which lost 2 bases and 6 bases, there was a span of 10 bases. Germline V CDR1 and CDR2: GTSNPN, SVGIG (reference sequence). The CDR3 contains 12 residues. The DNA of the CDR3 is TGTGCCTGGAGTCAAGGGGCGCAGACCCAGTACTTC. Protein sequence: CAWSQGAQTQYF.

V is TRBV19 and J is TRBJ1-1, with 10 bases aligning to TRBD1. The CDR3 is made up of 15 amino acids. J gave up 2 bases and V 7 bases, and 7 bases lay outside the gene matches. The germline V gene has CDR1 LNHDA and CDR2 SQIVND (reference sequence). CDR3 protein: CASTLGTGVNTEAFF. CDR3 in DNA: TGTGCCAGTACCCTCGGGACAGGGGTAAACACTGAAGCTTTCTTT. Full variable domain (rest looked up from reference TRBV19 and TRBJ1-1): DGGITQSPKYLFRKEGQNVTLSCEQNLNHDAMYWYRQDPGQGLRLIYYSQIVNDFQKGDIAEGYSVSREKKESFPLTVTSAQKNPTAFYLCASTLGTGVNTEAFFGQGTRLTVV.

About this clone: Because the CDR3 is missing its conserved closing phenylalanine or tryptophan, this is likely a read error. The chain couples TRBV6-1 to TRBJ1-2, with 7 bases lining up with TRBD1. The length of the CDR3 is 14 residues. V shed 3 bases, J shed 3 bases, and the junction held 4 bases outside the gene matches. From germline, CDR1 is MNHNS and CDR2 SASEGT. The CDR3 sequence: CASSDHRGYYGYTL. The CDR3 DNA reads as TGTGCCAGCAGTGACCACAGGGGATACTATGGCTACACCCTC.

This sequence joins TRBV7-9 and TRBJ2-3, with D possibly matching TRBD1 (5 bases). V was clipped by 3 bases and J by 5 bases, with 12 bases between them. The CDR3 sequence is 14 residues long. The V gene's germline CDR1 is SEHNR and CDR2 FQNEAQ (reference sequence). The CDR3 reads CASSLSQGKDTQYF. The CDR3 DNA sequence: TGTGCCAGCAGCTTGTCGCAGGGAAAAGATACGCAGTATTTT.

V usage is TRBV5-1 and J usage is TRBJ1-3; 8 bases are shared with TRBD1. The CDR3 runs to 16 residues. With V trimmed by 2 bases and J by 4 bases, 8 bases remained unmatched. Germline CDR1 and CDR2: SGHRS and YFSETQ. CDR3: CASSFDRGDRGNTIYF. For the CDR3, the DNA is TGCGCCAGCAGCTTTGACAGGGGAGATAGGGGAAACACCATATATTTT.

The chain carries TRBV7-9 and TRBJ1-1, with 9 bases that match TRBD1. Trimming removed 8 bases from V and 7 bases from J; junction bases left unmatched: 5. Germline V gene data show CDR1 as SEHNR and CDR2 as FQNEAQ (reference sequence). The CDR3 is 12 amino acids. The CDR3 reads CASHRGQGEAFF. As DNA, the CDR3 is TGTGCCAGCCACAGGGGGCAGGGTGAAGCTTTCTTT. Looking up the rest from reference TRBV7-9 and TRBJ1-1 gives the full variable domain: DTGVSQNPRHKITKRGQNVTFRCDPISEHNRLYWYRQTLGQGPEFLTYFQNEAQLEKSRLLSDRFSAERPKGSFSTLEIQRTEQGDSAMYLCASHRGQGEAFFGQGTRLTVV.

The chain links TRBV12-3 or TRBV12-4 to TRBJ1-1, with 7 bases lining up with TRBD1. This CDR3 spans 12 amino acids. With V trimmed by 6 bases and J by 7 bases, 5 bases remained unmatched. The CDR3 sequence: CASSTDRFEAFF. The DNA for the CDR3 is TGTGCCAGCAGCACGGACAGGTTTGAAGCTTTCTTT.

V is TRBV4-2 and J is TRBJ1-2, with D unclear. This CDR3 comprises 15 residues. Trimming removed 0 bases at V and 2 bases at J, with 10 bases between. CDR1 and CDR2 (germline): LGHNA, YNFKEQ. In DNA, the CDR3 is TGTGCCAGCAGCCAAGAGGAGAACGTAAACTATGGCTACACCTTC. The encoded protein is CASSQEENVNYGYTF.

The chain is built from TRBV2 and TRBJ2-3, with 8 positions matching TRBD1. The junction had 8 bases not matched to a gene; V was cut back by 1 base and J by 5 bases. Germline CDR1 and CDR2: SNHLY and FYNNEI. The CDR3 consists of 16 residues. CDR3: CASSEDGTGQGDTQYF. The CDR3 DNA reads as TGTGCCAGCAGTGAAGATGGGACAGGCCAGGGAGATACGCAGTATTTT. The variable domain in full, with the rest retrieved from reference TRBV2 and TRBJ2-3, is EPEVTQTPSHQVTQMGQEVILRCVPISNHLYFYWYRQILGQKVEFLVSFYNNEISEKSEIFDDQFSVERPDGSNFTLKIRSTKLEDSAMYFCASSEDGTGQGDTQYFGPGTRLTVL.

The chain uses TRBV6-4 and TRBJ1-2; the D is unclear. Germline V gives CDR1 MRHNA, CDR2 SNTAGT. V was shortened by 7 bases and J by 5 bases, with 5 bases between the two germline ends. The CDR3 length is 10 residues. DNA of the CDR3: TGTGCCAGCATTCTTTATGGCTACACCTTC. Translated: CASILYGYTF.

The CDR3 DNA reads as TGTGCCAGCAGTCGACAGGGCCAATCTAACTATGGCTACACCTTC. Its protein is CASSRQGQSNYGYTF. V gene TRBV2 combines with J gene TRBJ1-2; 7 bases match TRBD1. CDR1 is SNHLY, CDR2 FYNNEI, per germline. The CDR3 has 15 residues. V was clipped by 5 bases and J by 0 bases; unmatched bases: 6.

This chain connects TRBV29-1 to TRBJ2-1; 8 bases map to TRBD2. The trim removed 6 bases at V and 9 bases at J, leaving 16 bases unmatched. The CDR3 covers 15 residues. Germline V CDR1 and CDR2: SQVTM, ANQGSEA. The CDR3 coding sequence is TGCAGCGTGGTTAGCGGGGCATATGGGGGTCTTGAGCAGTTCTTC. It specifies CSVVSGAYGGLEQFF.

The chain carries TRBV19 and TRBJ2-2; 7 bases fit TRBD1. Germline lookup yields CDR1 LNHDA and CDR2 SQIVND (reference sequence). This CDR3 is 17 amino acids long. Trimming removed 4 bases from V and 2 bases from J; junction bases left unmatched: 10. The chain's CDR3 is CASSTRPGQPNTGELFF. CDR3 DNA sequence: TGTGCCAGTAGTACCCGCCCGGGACAGCCAAACACCGGGGAGCTGTTTTTT.

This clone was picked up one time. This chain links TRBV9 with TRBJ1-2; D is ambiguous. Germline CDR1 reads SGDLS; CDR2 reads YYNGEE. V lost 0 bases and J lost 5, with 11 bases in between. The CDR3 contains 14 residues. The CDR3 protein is CASSVGQNAYGYTF. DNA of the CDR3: TGTGCCAGCAGCGTAGGACAAAACGCTTATGGCTACACCTTC.

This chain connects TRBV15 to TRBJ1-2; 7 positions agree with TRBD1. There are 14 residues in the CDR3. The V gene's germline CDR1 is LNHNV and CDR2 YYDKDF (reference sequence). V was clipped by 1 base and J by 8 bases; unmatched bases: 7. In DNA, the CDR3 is TGTGCCACCAGCAGAGTCGAGGGGGCGAGGGGCTACACCTTC. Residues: CATSRVEGARGYTF. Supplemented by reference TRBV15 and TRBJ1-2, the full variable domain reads DAMVIQNPRYQVTQFGKPVTLSCSQTLNHNVMYWYQQKSSQAPKLLFHYYDKDFNNEADTPDNFQSRRPNTSFCFLDIRSPGLGDTAMYLCATSRVEGARGYTFGSGTRLTVV.